Listed below are T cell receptor beta chains from one sample, sequenced in a study of cytomegalovirus exposure and HLA in healthy donors. Sequenced by immunoSEQ multiplex PCR; TCRdb stores in-frame clones only, minus some. The data show roughly 170,000 clones, with 60% to 80% seen just once and around 14% held by the top ten. The specimen was PBMCs. The receptors derive from a woman aged 50 to 60 in good health and CMV-seropositive. Each CDR3 is given without its conserved first and last residue. D genes are given only for firm matches.

TRBJ1-2 | . | TRBV11-2 | ASSSSYNYT
TRBJ2-3 | . | TRBV11-3 | ASSPGGDTDTQY
TRBJ2-7 | . | TRBV5-1 | ASSWRPGEHEQY
TRBJ2-7 | TRBD1 | TRBV7-9 | ASSLGQGEYEQY
. | TRBD2 | TRBV4-1 | ASSRARGGAYEQY
TRBJ1-6 | . | TRBV27 | ASTDRSTYNSPLH
TRBJ2-2 | . | TRBV19 | ASSLRGSTGELF
TRBJ1-2 | . | TRBV5-1 | ASSLALVSWRLNYGYT
TRBJ2-1 | . | TRBV9 | ASSVRGGENNEQF
TRBJ2-1 | TRBD1 | TRBV9 | ASSPSGQGGNEQF
TRBJ2-2 | . | TRBV14 | ASSRLVNTGELF
TRBJ1-6 | . | TRBV27 | ASSLSSGMGSPLH
TRBJ2-1 | . | TRBV9 | ASSVALTGNGIEQF
TRBJ2-4 | . | TRBV21-1 | ASVIIAKNIQY
TRBJ2-4 | TRBD2 | TRBV7-9 | ASSLTSGGSPYAKNIQY
TRBJ1-1 | . | TRBV6-5 | ASRRLNQAF
TRBJ1-1 | . | TRBV7-6 | ASSLRGWEMNTEAF
TRBJ2-5 | TRBD1 | TRBV2 | ASKTGYGETQY
TRBJ1-2 | . | TRBV7-3 | ASRASESYGYT
TRBJ2-2 | . | TRBV5-1 | ASSLVGQNTGELF
TRBJ1-2 | . | TRBV19 | ASSMSRAGGYYGYT
TRBJ1-3 | . | TRBV10-3 | AIRTTGSGNTIY
TRBJ1-5 | . | TRBV11-2 | ASSLGVGGNQPQH
TRBJ1-5 | . | TRBV9 | ASSVDNRQPQH
. | . | TRBV6-1 | ASSEAGPVEQY
TRBJ1-5 | . | TRBV6-4 | ASSPGGNQPQH
TRBJ2-7 | . | TRBV15 | ATSRETWTEYEQY
TRBJ1-5 | . | TRBV7-6 | ASSLGGGPQH
TRBJ2-5 | TRBD2 | TRBV4-1 | ASSSREAGAQETQY
TRBJ1-1 | . | TRBV2 | ASSRTGNTEAF
TRBJ2-1 | . | TRBV27 | ASSLDRLRFEQF